The 18 T cell receptor beta chains presented below share a single source sample, sequenced in a study of T cells after yellow fever vaccination. TCRdb redid the calling of the 5' RACE reads with MiXCR, one entry per CDR3 protein. The repertoire holds some 560,000 distinct CDR3 sequences, with about a sixth as singletons. The source material was PBMCs, sampled less than 6 days after the first yellow fever vaccination. These TCRs come from a young man who received the YFV17D yellow fever vaccine.

In DNA, the CDR3 is TGTGCCAGCAGCTCGTCCCACAGTTTAGAGTACGGGGATACGCAGTATTTT. Amino acids: CASSSSHSLEYGDTQYF. This chain uses TRBV7-6 with TRBJ2-3; the D is unclear. Germline CDR1 and CDR2: SGHVS and FNYEAQ. The CDR3 runs 17 residues. V lost 4 bases and J lost 6, with 23 bases in between.

The chain employs TRBV4-2 and TRBJ2-5, with D possibly TRBD2 on 5 matching bases. Looked up from germline, CDR1 is LGHNA and CDR2 is YNFKEQ. The CDR3 extends over 17 amino acids. V lost 1 base to trimming and J lost 3 bases, with 18 bases between them. The CDR3 region is CASSQGSYGSGEETQYF. The CDR3 region has the DNA TGTGCCAGCAGCCAAGGGAGTTACGGCAGCGGAGAAGAGACCCAGTACTTC.

The chain employs TRBV7-3 and TRBJ2-1; 9 bases are shared with TRBD2. V shed 6 bases and J 8 bases; nucleotides not matched to a gene: 17. The germline V gene encodes CDR1 SGHTA and CDR2 FQGTGA. The CDR3 contains 17 residues. The CDR3 loop reads CASSQYNIAGDLDEQFF. CDR3 coding DNA: TGTGCCAGCAGTCAGTATAATATAGCGGGGGATCTCGATGAGCAGTTCTTC. The entire variable domain, with the rest obtained from reference TRBV7-3 and TRBJ2-1, is as follows: GAGVSQTPSNKVTEKGKYVELRCDPISGHTALYWYRQSLGQGPEFLIYFQGTGAADDSGLPNDRFFAVRPEGSVSTLKIQRTERGDSAVYLCASSQYNIAGDLDEQFFGPGTRLTVL.

The chain recombines TRBV27 with TRBJ1-6, with a tentative D call TRBD1 (6 bases). Trimming shortened V by 6 bases and J by 9 bases, and 15 bases separated the two germline ends. The CDR3 runs 14 residues. The germline CDR1 and CDR2 sequences are MNHEY and SMNVEV (reference sequence). The CDR3 DNA follows: TGTGCCAGCAGCGCCGGACAGCCTGTTTCACCCCTCCACTTT. Its translation is CASSAGQPVSPLHF.

The V call is TRBV6-5, the J call TRBJ1-5; D not resolved. The CDR3 length is 13 residues. The V and J ends lost 2 bases and 4 bases respectively, with 6 bases between them. Germline V gene lookup returns CDR1 MNHEY and CDR2 SVGAGI. The CDR3 coding sequence is TGTGCCAGCAGTTACCAACCAAATCAGCCCCAGCATTTT. This translates into CASSYQPNQPQHF.

The V gene is TRBV7-2, the J gene TRBJ1-1, with D maybe TRBD1 (6 bases). Germline V CDR1 and CDR2: SGHTA, FQGNSA. The V end was cut by 5 bases, the J end by 10 bases, with 20 bases between. This CDR3 is built from 14 residues. CDR3 in DNA: TGTGCCAGCAGCGTCCCGGGACAACTAACAGGAGCTTTCTTT. This sequence encodes CASSVPGQLTGAFF.

This chain connects TRBV4-1 to TRBJ2-7; no reliable D call. CDR1 MGHRA and CDR2 YSYEKL come from the germline V gene. The V end lost 3 bases, the J end lost 2 bases, and 8 bases lay between the germline ends. The CDR3 runs to 13 residues. The DNA for the CDR3 is TGCGCCAGCAGCCATCTAGGGACCTACGAGCAGTACTTC. Protein: CASSHLGTYEQYF.

This chain connects TRBV6-5 to TRBJ1-2; TRBD1 is a possible D gene (5 bases). The ends were cut back, 0 bases at V and 7 bases at J, with 12 bases in the middle. Germline CDR1 MNHEY, CDR2 SVGAGI. The CDR3 covers 14 residues. The CDR3 sequence: CASSYSAGILGYTF. In nucleotides, the CDR3 is TGTGCCAGCAGTTACTCGGCAGGGATACTTGGCTACACCTTC.

This clonotype appeared a few times. J is TRBJ2-2 and V is TRBV7-9; the D gene is possibly TRBD1 (5 bases). Trimming shortened V by 5 bases and J by 1 base, and 8 bases separated the two germline ends. Per germline, CDR1 SEHNR and CDR2 FQNEAQ (reference sequence). The CDR3 consists of 14 residues. Written as DNA, the CDR3 is TGTGCCAGCAGCGCTACAGGGAACACCGGGGAGCTGTTTTTT. It codes for CASSATGNTGELFF.

The genes are TRBV11-2 and TRBJ1-2, with unresolved D. V dropped 1 base and J dropped 8 bases, with 26 bases sitting between them. This CDR3 has 18 residues. Per the germline V gene, CDR1 is SGHAT and CDR2 is FQNNGV. The CDR3 sequence: CASSLVFQVGLRRWGYTF. CDR3 bases: TGTGCCAGCAGCTTAGTTTTTCAAGTCGGGCTTCGGAGATGGGGCTACACCTTC.

Only a few counts were recorded for this clonotype. The chain uses TRBV20-1 and TRBJ2-7; D ambiguous. This CDR3 comprises 14 residues. CDR1 is DFQATT and CDR2 is SNEGSKA in the germline V gene (reference sequence). The V end lost 0 bases, the J end lost 3 bases, and 12 bases lay between the germline ends. As DNA, the CDR3 is TGCAGTGCTAGAGATGGCCGGCTGTTCTACGAGCAGTACTTC. Translation gives CSARDGRLFYEQYF.

The chain links TRBV7-3 to TRBJ2-3; TRBD2 matches at 11 bases. J gave up 9 bases and V 8 bases, and 13 bases lay outside the gene matches. This CDR3 region has 15 residues. In germline, CDR1 is SGHTA, CDR2 FQGTGA. The CDR3, as DNA: TGTGCCAGCGGATTCGTAGCGGGGGGGCCCGGGACGCAGTATTTT. Residues: CASGFVAGGPGTQYF.

This chain connects TRBV3-1 to TRBJ2-1, with a possible D match to TRBD2 (5 bases). Deletions cut 3 bases from V and 10 bases from J, with 16 bases between. The germline V gene has CDR1 LGHDT and CDR2 YNNKEL (reference sequence). The CDR3 runs 14 residues. This CDR3 reads CASSQLTSRGEQFF. DNA of the CDR3: TGTGCCAGCAGCCAGCTAACAAGCCGGGGAGAGCAGTTCTTC.

This clonotype showed up just a few times. The rearrangement uses TRBV9 and TRBJ2-3; 7 bases agree with TRBD1. This CDR3 comprises 14 residues. V lost 4 bases to trimming and J lost 5 bases; unmatched junction nucleotides: 7. CDR1 and CDR2 (germline): SGDLS, YYNGEE. The CDR3 DNA sequence: TGTGCCAGCAGCCCCTGGGACAGAGGAGATACGCAGTATTTT. Translation gives CASSPWDRGDTQYF.

This clonotype was seen a handful of times. The chain couples TRBV5-6 to TRBJ2-1; 13 nucleotides agree with TRBD2. The J segment lost 14 bases and the V segment lost 3 bases, leaving 11 bases of the junction unmatched. This CDR3 is 15 amino acids long. Germline V gene sequence: CDR1 SGHDT, CDR2 YYEEEE. CDR3 sequence: CASSSVTSGGSNKFF. As DNA, the CDR3 is TGTGCCAGCAGCTCGGTGACTAGCGGGGGGAGTAATAAGTTCTTC.

This clonotype turned up a few times. V and J are TRBV11-1 and TRBJ2-7; D gene uncertain. The CDR3 is 15 residues long. Trimming took off 5 bases at V and 2 bases at J, with 16 bases between the two ends. Germline CDR1 SGHAT, CDR2 FQDESV (reference sequence). In DNA form, the CDR3 reads TGTGCCAGCAGCACGGACGGTGGGTGGACCTACGAGCAGTACGTC. Amino acids: CASSTDGGWTYEQYV.

This clonotype was found a few times. The chain links TRBV7-9 to TRBJ1-2; D is undetermined. Germline V gene sequence: CDR1 SEHNR, CDR2 FQNEAQ (reference sequence). This CDR3 spans 14 amino acids. V lost 0 bases and J lost 3, with 8 bases in between. Here the CDR3 reads CASSLAWADYGYTF. CDR3 in DNA: TGTGCCAGCAGCTTAGCGTGGGCGGACTATGGCTACACCTTC. The variable domain in full, with the rest retrieved from reference TRBV7-9 and TRBJ1-2, is DTGVSQNPRHKITKRGQNVTFRCDPISEHNRLYWYRQTLGQGPEFLTYFQNEAQLEKSRLLSDRFSAERPKGSFSTLEIQRTEQGDSAMYLCASSLAWADYGYTFGSGTRLTVV.

V and J are TRBV28 and TRBJ2-1, with a possible D match to TRBD2 (6 bases). The germline V gene has CDR1 MDHEN and CDR2 SYDVKM. This CDR3 has 16 residues. V was pared by 6 bases and J by 4 bases, with 19 bases between. In DNA, the CDR3 is TGTGCCAGCAGCCCTCCGGGGGTCGTTTCATACAATGAGCAGTTCTTC. Its translation is CASSPPGVVSYNEQFF.